This TCR beta chain appears in the sequencing data of a study of T-cell memory formation after mild COVID-19. Turning to the study itself: The two donors had largely donor-specific TCR clusters.

Constant-segment primers were used for 5'RACE, and the resulting TCR alpha and TCR beta cDNA libraries carried sample barcodes and UMIs. MiXCR, applied by TCRdb to the 5' RACE reads, yields one record per CDR3 protein. The top ten hold 40% of the sample, which has about 100,000 distinct CDR3 sequences, around 10% seen once. This clonotype was recorded a few times. The antigen is unknown. Study outcomes and limitations: Some clones that responded were present in memory (sampled pre-infection), which suggests cross-reactive memory joined. A second wave expanding day 15 to 37 was CD4+-biased; contracting clones were balanced.

Looked up from germline, CDR1 is SEHNR and CDR2 is FQNEAQ (reference sequence). Trimming shortened V by 2 bases and J by 7 bases, and 11 bases separated the two germline ends. The CDR3 is made up of 13 amino acids. This receptor was identified in a man younger than 35 who had mild COVID-19 (a few samples of this study predate the infection). Cell type and time point are not known. V is TRBV7-9 and J is TRBJ2-5; no reliable D call. Sequencing input: PBMCs or a T cell subset sorted from them (not recorded which). This CDR3 reads CASSLSQSGTQYF. The CDR3 nucleotides read TGTGCCAGCAGCTTAAGTCAATCGGGGACCCAGTACTTC.